This TCR beta chain was recorded in a study of T cell responses to AZD1222 COVID-19 vaccine (dated by TCRdb to 2020 to 2022). Turning to the overall study: AZD1222 recipients whose second dose came at about 4 weeks and those whose second dose came at about 12 weeks were combined into one group, since spike-specific TCR depth and breadth did not differ between the two schedules. TCR sequencing covered 233 trial participants: some 210 given two doses of AZD1222 and about 26 given two doses of MenACWY control vaccine. Trial participants were enrolled by age into 18-55, 56-69 and 70-plus year subgroups, with approximately 160, 26 and 62 TCR-sequenced participants respectively.

V has 8 bases trimmed and J has 7 bases trimmed; junction bases matching no gene number 10. The CDR3, cysteine through phenylalanine, is 14 amino acids long. Only the CDR3 DNA stays, 42 bases, in frame from base 1. As encoded in the germline V gene, CDR1 is SNHLY while CDR2 is FYNNEI. The CDR3 regions of human TCRbeta chains were analyzed by immunosequencing. Per the original workflow: Repertoire TCRs were checked for matches against a reference library of SARS-CoV-2-specific TCRs that had been generated using the MIRA antigen-specificity platform. Breadth was defined as the fraction of unique TCRs that were SARS-CoV-2-associated, and depth was defined as the fraction of total T cells that were SARS-CoV-2-associated. Using the MIRA data, each spike-specific TCR was assigned both to the spike region to which the TCR was reactive and to a CD4 or CD8 class. Log10-transformed breadth and depth values were compared by one-way ANOVA with Sidak's multiple comparisons tests. Held by TCRdb, this immuneACCESS table contains in-frame sequences only and omits some clones. Under half of the omission traces to an unresolved V gene where checked; the cause of the rest is unknown. The D gene and trimming were derived from the DNA, and the V and J assignments and clone size from that table. For this sample the table gives roughly 100,000 clones, of which 70% to 90% were detected only once. Around 3.5% of the sample goes to the ten largest clones.

About this clone: There is no known antigen for this receptor. No much larger clone exists at a distance of one base, and base qualities are not known.

The study at large found these results: Participants were mostly white British, with more females than males. The authors suggested clonal diversity may have been underestimated. Because no day 14 peak-response samples were available, the repertoires could be characterized only after the peak T cell response. After two AZD1222 doses, spike-specific TCR breadth and depth were significantly higher than at day 0 and than in MenACWY recipients. In the small 56-69-year group, the increase in depth fell short of significance, most likely because of low power. Only 5 to 7 AZD1222 recipients were SARS-CoV-2 seropositive at baseline, limiting conclusions about previously exposed vaccinees. The whole spike protein was spanned by vaccine-associated CD4 TCRs, and dominant responses were seen in regions 160-218 and 743-854. Reportedly, almost half of the unique spike-specific TCRs recognized epitopes lying outside the regions that are mutated in the B.1.351 and B.1.1.7 variants.

The intended sense of this specimen's time point label: baseline before first vaccination. Vaccinee samples were obtained from the UK trials COV001 and COV002, which included a single-blind randomized controlled phase 2/3 trial of AZD1222 (ChAdOx1 nCoV-19) in healthy adults. Trial participant PBMC samples were collected at day 0 and day 28 after the second dose for TCRbeta chain sequencing. The V and J segments used are TRBV2 and TRBJ1-4, with 7 bases aligning to TRBD1. The receptor's source is an adult in good health. The specimen comprised peripheral blood, sampled on day 0 of AZD1222 vaccination. The base sequence is TGTGCCAGCTCTAAGGACAGGTTGGGTGAAAAACTGTTTTTT. Its translation reads: CASSKDRLGEKLFF.